This entry lists 23 T cell receptor beta chains sequenced from one sample in a study of cytomegalovirus exposure and HLA in healthy donors. Vbeta (60) and Jbeta (13) primers were used in the PCR. Libraries were prepared by immunoSEQ multiplex PCR; TCRdb keeps only in-frame clonotypes and omits some of them. This table has approximately 160,000 clones, approximately 81% appearing once. The sequenced sample consisted of PBMCs. These receptors were taken from a woman under 30 in good health and CMV-seronegative.

V is TRBV7-9 and J is TRBJ2-3; 8 bases fit TRBD2. The V gene's germline CDR1 is SEHNR and CDR2 FQNEAQ (reference sequence). Trimming at V came to 4 bases and at J to 0 bases, leaving 3 bases not matched to a gene. This CDR3 is built from 15 residues. The CDR3 DNA sequence: TGTGCCAGCAGCTCTTCGGGAGGGAGCACAGATACGCAGTATTTT. Its translation is CASSSSGGSTDTQYF.

The CDR3 DNA reads TGCGCCAGCAGCTTGGATGGAGATGTCACAGATACGCAGTATTTT. As protein: CASSLDGDVTDTQYF. The chain uses TRBV5-1 and TRBJ2-3; D gene unclear. The V gene's germline CDR1 is SGHRS and CDR2 YFSETQ. V was clipped by 0 bases and J by 2 bases, with 10 bases between them. The CDR3 contains 15 residues.

The rearrangement links TRBV5-4 to TRBJ2-3; 14 nucleotides match TRBD2. Germline V gene lookup returns CDR1 SGHNT and CDR2 YYREEE (reference sequence). The CDR3 has 16 residues. Trimming at V came to 4 bases and at J to 6 bases, leaving 7 bases not matched to a gene. The CDR3 nucleotides read TGTGCCAGCAGCACCAGGACTAGCGGGAGGCGGGATACGCAGTATTTT. The encoded protein is CASSTRTSGRRDTQYF.

V gene TRBV27 combines with J gene TRBJ2-3; possible D gene TRBD2, 5 bases. V was trimmed by 6 bases and J by 7 bases, leaving 11 bases between them. Germline V gene data show CDR1 as MNHEY and CDR2 as SMNVEV (reference sequence). CDR3 length: 12 residues. Here the CDR3 reads CASSRDPNTQYF. CDR3 nucleotides: TGTGCCAGCAGCCGGGATCCTAATACGCAGTATTTT.

In DNA, the CDR3 is TGTGCCAGCAGCTTGTCGCGAGCCGGGGAGCTGTTTTTT. This translates into CASSLSRAGELFF. J is TRBJ2-2 and V is TRBV7-3; D not resolved. The CDR3 is 13 residues long. Germline lookup yields CDR1 SGHTA and CDR2 FQGTGA. V lost 3 bases, J lost 6 bases, and 8 bases lay in between.

The CDR3 sequence: CASSLRQGNNYYEQYF. CDR3 coding DNA: TGTGCCAGCAGCCTAAGACAGGGGAATAACTACTACGAGCAGTACTTC. This chain joins TRBV11-3 and TRBJ2-7; 8 nucleotides match TRBD1. Trimming took 5 bases from V and 3 from J; bases not matched to a gene: 12. CDR1 and CDR2 from the germline V gene are SGHNT and YENEEA. This CDR3 comprises 16 residues.

The rearrangement joins TRBV5-4 to TRBJ1-2; tentatively, D is TRBD1 (6 bases). Between the trimmed V and J ends, which lost 5 bases and 5 bases, there was a span of 19 bases. The germline CDR1 and CDR2 sequences are SGHNT and YYREEE (reference sequence). The CDR3 is 15 amino acids. The CDR3 here is CASRPRGGDGYGYTF. The CDR3 DNA reads TGTGCCAGCAGGCCGAGGGGGGGCGACGGGTATGGCTACACCTTC.

This clone was seen just once. The chain couples TRBV6-1 to TRBJ2-1; D is ambiguous. Trimming cost V 1 base and J 0 bases, with 7 bases left between them. The CDR3 consists of 15 residues. Germline V CDR1 and CDR2: MNHNS, SASEGT. CDR3 coding DNA: TGTGCCAGCAGTGAAGGACTCAACTCCTACAATGAGCAGTTCTTC. The encoded protein is CASSEGLNSYNEQFF.

The chain is built from TRBV28 and TRBJ1-1; 10 bases align to TRBD1. Germline V lookup: CDR1 MDHEN, CDR2 SYDVKM. The J segment lost 1 base and the V segment lost 4 bases, leaving 6 bases of the junction unmatched. This CDR3 spans 16 amino acids. The CDR3 DNA reads TGTGCCAGCAGTTCGGGGACAGGGGCTAAGAACACTGAAGCTTTCTTT. Residues: CASSSGTGAKNTEAFF. The variable domain in full, completed from reference TRBV28 and TRBJ1-1, reads DVKVTQSSRYLVKRTGEKVFLECVQDMDHENMFWYRQDPGLGLRLIYFSYDVKMKEKGDIPEGYSVSREKKERFSLILESASTNQTSMYLCASSSGTGAKNTEAFFGQGTRLTVV.

The chain employs TRBV5-8 and TRBJ1-3; no definite D call. Germline assignment: CDR1 SGHTS and CDR2 YDEGEE. V lost 4 bases and J 3 bases, leaving 17 bases between the germline ends. This CDR3 is 16 amino acids long. The CDR3 loop is CASSVPSRALGNTIYF. DNA for the CDR3: TGTGCCAGCAGCGTCCCCTCGCGGGCCCTTGGAAACACCATATATTTT.

This chain connects TRBV7-2 to TRBJ2-7, with D possibly TRBD2 on 6 matching bases. The CDR3 loop spans 13 amino acids. Germline CDR1 and CDR2: SGHTA and FQGNSA. Trimming pared 5 bases from V and 3 bases from J, leaving 11 bases between. CDR3 protein: CASSRDSIYEQYF. CDR3 nucleotide sequence: TGTGCCAGCAGCCGGGACTCCATCTACGAGCAGTACTTC.

Note on this clone: Relative to the germline gene, one junction end is altered; a read error may explain this. This sequence joins TRBV7-9 and TRBJ1-4, with 12 bases matching TRBD1. Germline CDR1 SEHNR, CDR2 FQNEAQ (reference sequence). The CDR3 covers 15 residues. The CDR3 loop is CSSSVAGTGGQKLFF. In nucleotides, the CDR3 is TGTTCCAGCAGCGTCGCCGGGACAGGGGGCCAAAAACTGTTTTTT.

The chain couples TRBV29-1 to TRBJ2-1; 8 bases are a match to TRBD2. Germline V gene sequence: CDR1 SQVTM, CDR2 ANQGSEA. Losses at the gene ends were 6 bases for V and 8 bases for J; bases not matched to a gene: 6. The length of the CDR3 is 12 residues. CDR3 nucleotide sequence: TGCAGCGTGAGCGGGAGTGGCTATGAGCAGTTCTTC. It translates to CSVSGSGYEQFF.

The V call is TRBV6-1, the J call TRBJ2-2, with 12 bases identical to TRBD2. Germline CDR1 MNHNS, CDR2 SASEGT. This CDR3 contains 15 residues. V was pared by 6 bases and J by 7 bases, with 6 bases of the junction left unmatched. CDR3 region: CASSASGRAFGELFF. As DNA, the CDR3 is TGTGCCAGCAGCGCTAGCGGGAGGGCCTTCGGGGAGCTGTTTTTT.

This clone was counted a few times. The chain uses TRBV4-2 and TRBJ2-2; a weak D match, TRBD2 (6 bases). The CDR3 loop spans 15 amino acids. From germline, CDR1 is LGHNA and CDR2 YNFKEQ. The V and J ends lost 4 bases and 8 bases respectively, with 17 bases between them. In DNA form, the CDR3 reads TGTGCCAGCAGCCCAACCGGGACTCATCTAGGGGAGCTGTTTTTT. It specifies CASSPTGTHLGELFF.

The chain uses TRBV30 and TRBJ2-1; 12 bases line up with TRBD2. Germline CDR1 is GTSNPN and CDR2 is SVGIG (reference sequence). The CDR3 length is 16 residues. The trim removed 4 bases at V and 4 bases at J, leaving 8 bases unmatched. CDR3 nucleotide sequence: TGTGCCTGGACTTTAGGGGGACTAGCGGGTTACAATGAGCAGTTCTTC. This codes for CAWTLGGLAGYNEQFF.

This clone was detected a few times. The CDR3 protein is CASSQDVGRKLFF. DNA for the CDR3: TGTGCCAGCAGCCAAGATGTGGGGAGGAAACTGTTTTTT. The chain is built from TRBV4-2 and TRBJ1-4; D is unclear. The CDR3 contains 13 residues. Germline CDR1 reads LGHNA; CDR2 reads YNFKEQ. The ends were cut back, 0 bases at V and 11 bases at J, with 10 bases in the middle.

The chain joins TRBV5-5 to TRBJ1-4; D not resolved. Per germline, CDR1 SGHKS and CDR2 YYEKEE (reference sequence). CDR3 size: 14 residues. The germline V and J ends were trimmed by 1 base and 0 bases, with 4 bases remaining between them. As DNA, the CDR3 is TGTGCCAGCAGCTTGTCCTCAACTAATGAAAAACTGTTTTTT. Amino acid sequence: CASSLSSTNEKLFF.

The chain uses TRBV5-1 and TRBJ2-5, with 12 bases aligning to TRBD2. This CDR3 is 16 amino acids long. Per germline, CDR1 SGHRS and CDR2 YFSETQ. V was pared by 0 bases and J by 5 bases, with 5 bases of the junction left unmatched. The DNA for the CDR3 is TGCGCCAGCAGCTTGGGACTAGCGGGAGTGGTGGAGACCCAGTACTTC. This sequence encodes CASSLGLAGVVETQYF.

The chain recombines TRBV5-6 with TRBJ1-2; 7 bases are a match to TRBD1. Germline V gives CDR1 SGHDT, CDR2 YYEEEE. This CDR3 has 15 residues. With 4 bases clipped from V and 5 bases from J, the junction kept 11 bases outside the gene matches. This CDR3 reads CASSRQGGTGYGYTF. CDR3 nucleotides: TGTGCCAGCAGCCGACAGGGTGGGACTGGGTATGGCTACACCTTC.

This clone was seen only once. J is TRBJ2-2 and V is TRBV6-6; D is possibly TRBD2 (6 bases). Per germline, CDR1 MNHNY and CDR2 SVGAGI (reference sequence). The CDR3 length is 16 residues. Trimming shortened V by 3 bases and J by 5 bases, and 16 bases separated the two germline ends. This chain's CDR3 is CASSYHESGRTGELFF. The CDR3 coding sequence is TGTGCCAGCAGTTATCATGAATCAGGGAGGACCGGGGAGCTGTTTTTT.

Only one count was recorded for this clone. The chain uses TRBV28 and TRBJ2-3; 15 positions agree with TRBD2. Germline V gene lookup returns CDR1 MDHEN and CDR2 SYDVKM. The V and J ends lost 5 bases and 5 bases, in that order; junction bases with no gene match: 11. This CDR3 comprises 18 residues. The CDR3 sequence: CASSTPGLAGGPVDTQYF. CDR3 coding DNA: TGTGCCAGCAGTACGCCCGGACTAGCGGGAGGGCCGGTAGATACGCAGTATTTT.

The gene calls are TRBV28 and TRBJ1-5; D unresolved. Trimming removed 5 bases at V and 6 bases at J, with 14 bases between. Germline loops: CDR1 MDHEN, CDR2 SYDVKM. The CDR3 contains 14 residues. CDR3 amino acids: CASSSSGWGQPQHF. The DNA for the CDR3 is TGTGCCAGCAGTAGCAGCGGTTGGGGTCAGCCCCAGCATTTT.